This T cell receptor (beta chain) was captured by sequencing in a study of CD8+CD57+ T cells in acquired aplastic anemia. Overall study: Sorted CD4+ plus CD8+ cells gave DNA averaging around 3 ug.

Previously, flow cytometry had revealed CD8+CD57+ cell expansion in the patients chosen for sequencing. No therapy had been given to the patients at the time of blood sampling. Study-level results: Controls and patients did not differ significantly in CD8+ Simpson's diversity. Patients had twenty-nine CD8+ CDR3 sequences in common with controls (the shared set).

This clonotype was recorded at least ten times. No antigen is known for it. Using genomic DNA as the template, TCR beta VDJ and CDR3 profiling was carried out. TCRdb reprocessed the reads via MiXCR and lists one record per CDR3 protein. The sample lists just over 450,000 distinct CDR3 sequences, around 32% seen once, with 0.82% in the top ten. In germline, CDR1 is MNHEY, CDR2 SVGAGI. CDR3 length equals 14 residues. Trimming stripped 2 bases from V and 4 bases from J, with 11 bases between. The TCR was taken from a human donor with aplastic anemia. V gene TRBV6-5 combines with J gene TRBJ1-1; D remains unclear. Sequenced input: sorted CD4+, CD8+, or CD8+CD57+ T cells (not recorded which) from PBMCs. Here the CDR3 reads CASSYVTEGTEAFF. The CDR3 DNA follows: TGTGCCAGCAGTTACGTTACTGAGGGCACTGAAGCTTTCTTT.